The 32 T cell receptor beta chains in this list originate from one sample, sequenced in a study of Ad26.COV2.S vaccination and SARS-CoV-2 variants. Sequencing was performed with immunoSEQ multiplex PCR; in TCRdb, only in-frame clones are kept and a portion is missing. This repertoire shows roughly 510,000 clones, around 90% found once; its top ten account for about 13%. The treatment is: some 19 received Ad26.COV2.S at low or high dose, single or two shots; about 5 received placebo; per-sample allocation not given. The samples date from day 63 after the first vaccine or placebo injection. The source was peripheral blood, collected in a trial of Ad26.COV2.S vaccine versus placebo. The receptors stem from a person between 18 and 60 years old who received the Ad26.COV2.S COVID-19 vaccine or a placebo.

This chain connects TRBV11-3 to TRBJ2-2; possible D gene TRBD1, 6 bases. Germline V lookup: CDR1 SGHNT, CDR2 YENEEA. There are 13 residues in the CDR3. Trimming cost V 5 bases and J 5 bases, with 9 bases left between them. CDR3 nucleotides: TGTGCCAGCAGCGCCAGGGGAACCGGGGAGCTGTTTTTT. Translating it yields CASSARGTGELFF. Drawing the rest from reference TRBV11-3 and TRBJ2-2, the complete variable domain is EAGVVQSPRYKIIEKKQPVAFWCNPISGHNTLYWYLQNLGQGPELLIRYENEEAVDDSQLPKDRFSAERLKGVDSTLKIQPAELGDSAVYLCASSARGTGELFFGEGSRLTVL.

The rearrangement joins TRBV30 to TRBJ2-5; D call uncertain. Germline assignment: CDR1 GTSNPN and CDR2 SVGIG (reference sequence). V shed 0 bases and J shed 4 bases, with 15 bases lying between them. CDR3 size: 15 residues. The CDR3 DNA follows: TGTGCCTGGAGTGTACCGGCCATCCGCGGAGAGACCCAGTACTTC. Its protein is CAWSVPAIRGETQYF.

The chain uses TRBV7-2 and TRBJ2-3; 11 bases line up with TRBD2. Unmatched junction bases numbered 5, after V lost 2 bases and J lost 4 bases. This CDR3 spans 16 amino acids. Germline loops: CDR1 SGHTA, CDR2 FQGNSA. CDR3 protein: CASSLLAGGRADTQYF. The CDR3, as DNA: TGTGCCAGCAGCTTATTAGCGGGAGGGAGGGCAGATACGCAGTATTTT.

The chain is built from TRBV2 and TRBJ1-2; no clear D. The CDR3 has 13 amino acids. The germline gives CDR1 SNHLY, CDR2 FYNNEI. The germline V and J ends were trimmed by 7 bases and 4 bases, with 13 bases remaining between them. This CDR3 is CASTRRPTYGYTF. In nucleotides, the CDR3 is TGTGCCAGCACGAGGCGACCAACCTATGGCTACACCTTC.

The chain uses TRBV4-2 and TRBJ1-3; D remains ambiguous. The germline gives CDR1 LGHNA, CDR2 YNFKEQ. The CDR3 extends over 19 amino acids. Trimming removed 2 bases from V and 1 base from J, with 21 bases in between. The CDR3 loop reads CASSQSQVDAPHSGNTIYF. The CDR3 region has the DNA TGTGCCAGCAGCCAAAGCCAGGTGGACGCACCTCATTCTGGAAACACCATATATTTT.

J is TRBJ2-1 and V is TRBV5-4; the match to TRBD2 covers 14 bases. Per the germline V gene, CDR1 is SGHNT and CDR2 is YYREEE (reference sequence). CDR3 length equals 16 residues. V dropped 4 bases and J dropped 6; count of bases not matched to a gene: 6. The CDR3 loop is CASSAGLAGAGNEQFF. CDR3 bases: TGTGCCAGCAGCGCGGGACTAGCGGGAGCAGGCAATGAGCAGTTCTTC.

This chain joins TRBV28 and TRBJ2-2; 7 bases fit TRBD1. Looked up from germline, CDR1 is MDHEN and CDR2 is SYDVKM. V shed 7 bases, J shed 4 bases, and the junction held 0 bases outside the gene matches. The CDR3 covers 12 residues. The CDR3 loop reads CASNRGTGELFF. For the CDR3, the DNA is TGTGCCAGCAACAGGGGCACCGGGGAGCTGTTTTTT.

This clone has just a few counts. The chain couples TRBV4-2 to TRBJ2-2; 8 positions agree with TRBD2. The CDR3 runs 16 residues. Germline CDR1 is LGHNA and CDR2 is YNFKEQ. V gave up 1 base and J gave up 7 bases; unmatched junction bases: 8. CDR3 amino acids: CASSQVSGRAGGELFF. In nucleotides, the CDR3 is TGTGCCAGCAGCCAAGTCTCCGGGAGGGCCGGCGGGGAGCTGTTTTTT.

The gene calls are TRBV5-1 and TRBJ2-3, with 7 bases matching TRBD1. This CDR3 has 15 amino acids. The trim removed 2 bases at V and 4 bases at J, leaving 7 bases unmatched. Germline CDR1 SGHRS, CDR2 YFSETQ. The DNA of the CDR3 is TGCGCCAGCAGCTTACAGGGGAGTGGTGCAGATACGCAGTATTTT. Translation: CASSLQGSGADTQYF.

V gene TRBV7-8 combines with J gene TRBJ2-2; TRBD2 matches at 10 bases. The J segment lost 6 bases and the V segment lost 5 bases, leaving 3 bases of the junction unmatched. CDR1 is SGHVS and CDR2 is FQNEAQ in the germline V gene. The CDR3 runs to 14 residues. CDR3 coding DNA: TGTGCCAGCAGCCCGGGACTAGCGTCCGGGGAGCTGTTTTTT. It yields the protein CASSPGLASGELFF.

The rearrangement uses TRBV9 and TRBJ2-7; D might be TRBD2 (6 bases). V was clipped by 3 bases and J by 2 bases, with 12 bases between them. This CDR3 has 14 residues. Per germline, CDR1 SGDLS and CDR2 YYNGEE. The CDR3 loop is CASSDRLVPYEQYF. The CDR3 DNA is TGTGCCAGCAGCGACAGACTAGTACCCTACGAGCAGTACTTC. The variable domain in full, with the rest retrieved from reference TRBV9 and TRBJ2-7, is DSGVTQTPKHLITATGQRVTLRCSPRSGDLSVYWYQQSLDQGLQFLIQYYNGEERAKGNILERFSAQQFPDLHSELNLSSLELGDSALYFCASSDRLVPYEQYFGPGTRLTVT.

The gene calls are TRBV7-2 and TRBJ2-7, with a weak D call TRBD2 (6 bases). Germline CDR1 reads SGHTA; CDR2 reads FQGNSA. Trimming left V 5 bases short and J 6 bases short, with 11 bases between. The CDR3 consists of 12 residues. The CDR3, as DNA: TGTGCCAGCAGCCTCACTAGCACCGAGCAGTACTTC. Protein: CASSLTSTEQYF.

V is TRBV7-9 and J is TRBJ1-5; D remains unclear. Germline CDR1 and CDR2: SEHNR and FQNEAQ (reference sequence). The CDR3 is made up of 14 amino acids. Trimming took 4 bases from V and 6 from J, leaving 13 bases between them. The CDR3 is CASSSTRSVQPQHF. The CDR3 DNA reads as TGTGCCAGCAGCTCGACTCGGTCGGTTCAGCCCCAGCATTTT.

CDR3 amino acids: CASSHDVNTEAFF. The CDR3 DNA follows: TGTGCCAGCAGCCACGACGTAAACACTGAAGCTTTCTTT. The chain carries TRBV5-5 and TRBJ1-1; the D is unclear. The CDR3 sequence is 13 residues long. Per the germline V gene, CDR1 is SGHKS and CDR2 is YYEKEE (reference sequence). Trimming took off 4 bases at V and 2 bases at J, with 9 bases between the two ends.

In its sample, this clone was seen once. CDR3: CASTRSGGGAFF. CDR3 sequence (DNA): TGTGCCAGTACCCGGTCGGGGGGGGGAGCTTTCTTT. The chain combines TRBV6-5 with TRBJ1-1; D might be TRBD1 (5 bases). The ends were cut back, 9 bases at V and 10 bases at J, with 18 bases in the middle. The germline V gene has CDR1 MNHEY and CDR2 SVGAGI. There are 12 residues in the CDR3.

The chain has TRBV19 and TRBJ2-1; TRBD1 is a possible D gene (5 bases). Germline CDR1 is LNHDA and CDR2 is SQIVND (reference sequence). V lost 7 bases to trimming and J lost 7 bases, with 14 bases between them. This CDR3 contains 13 residues. CDR3 nucleotides: TGTGCCAGTACCGGGCAGGGTTGGAATGAGCAGTTCTTC. It specifies CASTGQGWNEQFF.

The V call is TRBV6-5, the J call TRBJ2-5, with TRBD2 as a possible D gene (5 bases). The CDR3 totals 15 residues. The V and J ends lost 5 bases and 1 base respectively, with 14 bases between them. CDR1 MNHEY and CDR2 SVGAGI come from the germline V gene. DNA for the CDR3: TGTGCCAGCAGTCCTGTATGGGGAGTCCAAGAGACCCAGTACTTC. Its protein product is CASSPVWGVQETQYF.

The V and J genes are TRBV4-3 and TRBJ2-3; 9 bases map to TRBD1. Germline lookup yields CDR1 LGHNA and CDR2 YSLEER. The CDR3 is 13 residues long. Losses at the gene ends were 0 bases for V and 9 bases for J; bases not matched to a gene: 1. The CDR3 spells CASSQDGTGTQYF. The DNA of the CDR3 is TGCGCCAGCAGCCAAGACGGGACAGGGACGCAGTATTTT.

This clone appeared once. The chain combines TRBV7-2 with TRBJ2-1; the D gene is possibly TRBD2 (5 bases). Trimming pared 1 base from V and 9 bases from J, leaving 19 bases between. The CDR3 spans 16 residues. Germline V gene sequence: CDR1 SGHTA, CDR2 FQGNSA. The CDR3 nucleotides read TGTGCCAGCAGCTTAGGTCCCTCCAGCGGAGGAGGTGAGCAGTTCTTC. Encoded protein: CASSLGPSSGGGEQFF.

The chain is built from TRBV5-6 and TRBJ2-3, with a tentative D call TRBD1 (5 bases). The length of the CDR3 is 14 residues. V lost 0 bases and J 1 base, leaving 6 bases between the germline ends. CDR1 and CDR2 from the germline V gene are SGHDT and YYEEEE. The CDR3 DNA reads TGTGCCAGCAGCTTGGAAGGGGGCACAGATACGCAGTATTTT. This translates into CASSLEGGTDTQYF.

This sequence joins TRBV19 and TRBJ1-5; tentatively, D is TRBD1 (5 bases). V lost 7 bases to trimming and J lost 1 base, with 11 bases between them. In germline, CDR1 is LNHDA, CDR2 SQIVND (reference sequence). This CDR3 region has 14 residues. CDR3 residues: CASTGTASNQPQHF. The DNA of the CDR3 is TGTGCCAGTACCGGGACCGCGAGCAATCAGCCCCAGCATTTT.

This clone turned up a few times. The genes are TRBV5-8 and TRBJ1-1, with D possibly being TRBD1 (5 bases). With 0 bases removed from V and 0 bases from J, the gap between germline ends came to 15 bases. The CDR3 spans 17 residues. From germline, CDR1 is SGHTS and CDR2 YDEGEE. CDR3 nucleotide sequence: TGTGCCAGCAGCTTGGTTCTTTCCGGGGCTTTGAACACTGAAGCTTTCTTT. Translation: CASSLVLSGALNTEAFF. Based on the CDR3 plus reference TRBV5-8 and TRBJ1-1, the full variable domain is EAGVTQSPTHLIKTRGQQATLRCSPISGHTSVYWYQQALGLGLQFLLWYDEGEERNRGNFPPRFSGRQFPNYSSELNVNALELEDSALYLCASSLVLSGALNTEAFFGQGTRLTVV.

The J gene is TRBJ2-6, the V gene TRBV28; D is ambiguous. Trimming shortened V by 5 bases and J by 0 bases, and 11 bases separated the two germline ends. CDR1 is MDHEN and CDR2 is SYDVKM in the germline V gene. CDR3 length: 16 residues. The CDR3 DNA is TGTGCCAGCAGTCCTATTACTTCCTCTGGGGCCAACGTCCTGACTTTC. This sequence encodes CASSPITSSGANVLTF.

This sequence joins TRBV5-1 and TRBJ1-3; tentative D call: TRBD1 (5 bases). From germline, CDR1 is SGHRS and CDR2 YFSETQ. The CDR3 runs 17 residues. The ends were cut back, 1 base at V and 0 bases at J, with 14 bases in the middle. Here the CDR3 reads CASSLTSGTNSGNTIYF. The DNA of the CDR3 is TGCGCCAGCAGCTTGACGTCAGGGACGAACTCTGGAAACACCATATATTTT.

This sequence joins TRBV20-1 and TRBJ2-7, with a possible D match to TRBD2 (6 bases). Looked up from germline, CDR1 is DFQATT and CDR2 is SNEGSKA (reference sequence). V was shortened by 6 bases and J by 5 bases, with 20 bases between the two germline ends. The length of the CDR3 is 14 residues. For the CDR3, the DNA is TGCAGTGCCAGTCGTCTCGGGAGCGGCGACGAGCAGTACTTC. Protein sequence: CSASRLGSGDEQYF.

This chain joins TRBV23-1 and TRBJ1-1; possible D gene TRBD1, 5 bases. TRBV23-1 is treated as an ORF (open reading frame) with a function not yet certain. CDR3 length: 15 amino acids. The V and J ends lost 2 bases and 1 base respectively, with 11 bases between them. This chain's CDR3 is CASSQGTPGNTEAFF. CDR3 sequence (DNA): TGCGCCAGCAGTCAAGGGACCCCAGGGAACACTGAAGCTTTCTTT.

This chain joins TRBV30 and TRBJ1-2, with D uncertain. V was pared by 0 bases and J by 2 bases, with 10 bases between. The CDR3 contains 14 residues. Per germline, CDR1 GTSNPN and CDR2 SVGIG (reference sequence). CDR3 nucleotides: TGTGCCTGGAGTGTACATGGGGTCAACTATGGCTACACCTTC. This encodes CAWSVHGVNYGYTF. Filled out from reference TRBV30 and TRBJ1-2, the complete variable domain reads SQTIHQWPATLVQPVGSPLSLECTVEGTSNPNLYWYRQAAGRGLQLLFYSVGIGQISSEVPQNLSASRPQDRQFILSSKKLLLSDSGFYLCAWSVHGVNYGYTFGSGTRLTVV.

The chain couples TRBV7-2 to TRBJ2-7; 9 bases match TRBD1. Germline CDR1 is SGHTA and CDR2 is FQGNSA. This CDR3 is built from 16 residues. V shed 5 bases and J 1 base; nucleotides not matched to a gene: 9. The CDR3 here is CASSPDSGTGSYEQYF. CDR3 sequence (DNA): TGTGCCAGCAGCCCAGATTCCGGGACAGGGTCCTACGAGCAGTACTTC.

The CDR3 nucleotides read TGTGCCAGCAGCTTTCCCGGAGCGGGAGCCTACGAGCAGTACTTC. It specifies CASSFPGAGAYEQYF. V is TRBV5-4 and J is TRBJ2-7, with 8 bases lining up with TRBD2. J was trimmed by 2 bases and V by 2 bases; bases with no gene match: 6. The CDR3 is 15 residues long. Germline V lookup: CDR1 SGHNT, CDR2 YYREEE (reference sequence). The whole variable domain, remainder taken from reference TRBV5-4 and TRBJ2-7, is ETGVTQSPTHLIKTRGQQVTLRCSSQSGHNTVSWYQQALGQGPQFIFQYYREEENGRGNFPPRFSGLQFPNYSSELNVNALELDDSALYLCASSFPGAGAYEQYFGPGTRLTVT.

The chain employs TRBV5-4 and TRBJ1-4; possible D gene TRBD1, 5 bases. This CDR3 is 16 amino acids long. V was cut by 2 bases and J by 1 base, with 12 bases left in between. The germline V gene has CDR1 SGHNT and CDR2 YYREEE (reference sequence). The DNA for the CDR3 is TGTGCCAGCAGCTTTACGGGCGGGGGAACTAATGAAAAACTGTTTTTT. It is translated as CASSFTGGGTNEKLFF.

The rearrangement links TRBV6-5 to TRBJ1-1; D perhaps matches TRBD1 (6 bases). The CDR3 consists of 13 residues. V was clipped by 6 bases and J by 2 bases, with 10 bases between them. The germline V gene has CDR1 MNHEY and CDR2 SVGAGI. The chain's CDR3 is CASRRGINTEAFF. Here the CDR3 DNA reads TGTGCCAGCAGGAGGGGGATTAACACTGAAGCTTTCTTT.

This clone has more than one count but fewer than ten. CDR3 sequence: CASRPTATNEKLFF. The CDR3 nucleotides read TGTGCCAGCCGACCGACAGCAACTAATGAAAAACTGTTTTTT. This chain joins TRBV6-5 and TRBJ1-4, with D possibly TRBD1 on 5 matching bases. Looked up from germline, CDR1 is MNHEY and CDR2 is SVGAGI. This CDR3 contains 14 residues. Trimming pared 8 bases from V and 0 bases from J, leaving 10 bases between.